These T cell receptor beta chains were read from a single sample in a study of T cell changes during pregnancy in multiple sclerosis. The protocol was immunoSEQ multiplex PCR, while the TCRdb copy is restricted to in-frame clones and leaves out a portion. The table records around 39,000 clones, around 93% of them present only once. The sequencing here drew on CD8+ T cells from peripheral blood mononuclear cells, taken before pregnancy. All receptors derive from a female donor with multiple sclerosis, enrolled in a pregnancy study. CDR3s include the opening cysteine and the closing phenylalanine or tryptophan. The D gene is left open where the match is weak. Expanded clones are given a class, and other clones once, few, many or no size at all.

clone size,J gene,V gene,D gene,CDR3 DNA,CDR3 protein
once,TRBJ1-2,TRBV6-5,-,TGTGCCAGCAGTTACGGGATCGAGGGCTATGGCTACACCTTC,CASSYGIEGYGYTF
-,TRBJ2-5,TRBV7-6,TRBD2,TGTGCCAGCAGACAAAGCGGGGGCCTCCAAGAGACCCAGTACTTC,CASRQSGGLQETQYF
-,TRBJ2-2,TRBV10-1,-,TGCGCCAGCTCCTGCGAGCGGAGGCCCTACACCGGGGAGCTGTTTTTT,CASSCERRPYTGELFF
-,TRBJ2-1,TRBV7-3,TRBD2,TGTGCCAGCAGCTTAACTAGCGGGAGGGCCGGTGAGCAGTTCTTC,CASSLTSGRAGEQFF
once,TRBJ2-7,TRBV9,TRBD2,TGTGCCAGCAGCGCTAGCGGGGGGGCCACCTACGAGCAGTACTTC,CASSASGGATYEQYF
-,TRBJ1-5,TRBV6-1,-,TGTGCCAGCAGTGACATTAGTGACAGTCGTAATCAGCCCCAGCATTTT,CASSDISDSRNQPQHF
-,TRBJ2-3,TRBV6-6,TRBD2,TGTGCCAGCAGTTACTTTGCGGGGGGTAGCACAGATACGCAGTATTTT,CASSYFAGGSTDTQYF
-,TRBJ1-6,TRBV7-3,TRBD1,TGTGCCAGCAGTTTAGGACAGGGTGATTCACCCCTCCACTTT,CASSLGQGDSPLHF
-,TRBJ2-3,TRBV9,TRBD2,TGTGCCAGCAGCGTAGCGGGGGGATCGTACACAGATACGCAGTATTTT,CASSVAGGSYTDTQYF
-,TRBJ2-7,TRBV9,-,TGTGCCAGCAGCGCGGGAGATCATCGTTACGAGCAGTACTTC,CASSAGDHRYEQYF
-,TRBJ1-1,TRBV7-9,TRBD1,TGTGCCAGCAGCTTAGTGGGGACAGGGGGCGCGCGGTCTCAAGAAGCTTTCTTT,CASSLVGTGGARSQEAFF
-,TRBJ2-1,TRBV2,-,TGTGCCAGCATAGGGGGGGCAGGGGAACGTGAGCAGTTCTTC,CASIGGAGEREQFF
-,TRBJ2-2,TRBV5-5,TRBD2,TGTGCCAGCAGCTCCAGCGGGGGGCCCAACACCGGGGAGCTGTTTTTT,CASSSSGGPNTGELFF
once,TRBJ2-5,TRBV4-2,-,TGTGCCAGCAGCCAAGATCTCGGGTTACAAGAGACCCAGTACTTC,CASSQDLGLQETQYF
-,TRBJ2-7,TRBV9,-,TGTGCCAGCAGCGTTTCAGGGGCCACCTACGAGCAGTACTTC,CASSVSGATYEQYF
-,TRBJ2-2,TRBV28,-,TGTGCCAGCAGTTTTAGAACAGGGACGAACACCGGGGAGCTGTTTTTT,CASSFRTGTNTGELFF
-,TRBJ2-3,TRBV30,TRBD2,TGTGCCTGGAGCCAAAGCGGGAGCCCCTTCCCCACAGATACGCAGTATTTT,CAWSQSGSPFPTDTQYF
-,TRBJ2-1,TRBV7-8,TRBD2,TGTGCCAGCAGCCCAAGCGGGAGGAATGAGCAGTTCTTC,CASSPSGRNEQFF
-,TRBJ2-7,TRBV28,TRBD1,TGTGCCAGCAGTCCCACAGGGGACAGATTGACCTACGAGCAGTACTTC,CASSPTGDRLTYEQYF
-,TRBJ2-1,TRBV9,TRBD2,TGTGCCAGCAGCGTAGGATCTAGCGGTACATTGAATGAGCAGTTCTTC,CASSVGSSGTLNEQFF
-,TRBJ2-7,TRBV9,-,TGTGCCAGCAGCGGTAGCGGAACAAGCGAGCAGTACTTC,CASSGSGTSEQYF
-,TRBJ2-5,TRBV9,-,TGTGCCAGCAGCGGGACAGGTGGGGGGGAGACCCAGTACTTC,CASSGTGGGETQYF
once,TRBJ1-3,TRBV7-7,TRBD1,TGTGCCAGCAGCTTGGCCAAGTTTGGCAGGGGGATATCTGGAAACACCATATATTTT,CASSLAKFGRGISGNTIYF
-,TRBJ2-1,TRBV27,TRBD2,TGTGCCAGCAGTGGCCTAACTAGCGTCCACTACTCCTACAATGAGCAGTTCTTC,CASSGLTSVHYSYNEQFF
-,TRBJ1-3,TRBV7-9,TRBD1,TGTGCCAGCAGGGACAGGACTGGAAACACCATATATTTT,CASRDRTGNTIYF
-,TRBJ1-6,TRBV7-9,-,TGTGCCAGCAGCCCCTCTCCCAGTTCACCCCTCCACTTT,CASSPSPSSPLHF